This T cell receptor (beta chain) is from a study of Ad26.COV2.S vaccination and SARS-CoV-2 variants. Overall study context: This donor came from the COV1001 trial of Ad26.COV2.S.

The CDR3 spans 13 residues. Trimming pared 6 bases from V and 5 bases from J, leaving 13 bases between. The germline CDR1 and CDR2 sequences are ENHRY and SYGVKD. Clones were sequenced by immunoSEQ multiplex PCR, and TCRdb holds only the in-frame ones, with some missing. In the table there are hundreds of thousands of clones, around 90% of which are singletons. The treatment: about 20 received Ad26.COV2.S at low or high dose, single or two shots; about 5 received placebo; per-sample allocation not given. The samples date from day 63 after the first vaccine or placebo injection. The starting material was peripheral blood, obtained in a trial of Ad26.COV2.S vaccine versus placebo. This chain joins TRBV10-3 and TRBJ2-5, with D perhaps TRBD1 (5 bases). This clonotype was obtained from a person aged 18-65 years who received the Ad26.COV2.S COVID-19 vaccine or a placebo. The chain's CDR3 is CAIRDTSGETQYF. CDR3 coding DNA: TGTGCCATCAGGGACACCTCCGGGGAGACCCAGTACTTC.